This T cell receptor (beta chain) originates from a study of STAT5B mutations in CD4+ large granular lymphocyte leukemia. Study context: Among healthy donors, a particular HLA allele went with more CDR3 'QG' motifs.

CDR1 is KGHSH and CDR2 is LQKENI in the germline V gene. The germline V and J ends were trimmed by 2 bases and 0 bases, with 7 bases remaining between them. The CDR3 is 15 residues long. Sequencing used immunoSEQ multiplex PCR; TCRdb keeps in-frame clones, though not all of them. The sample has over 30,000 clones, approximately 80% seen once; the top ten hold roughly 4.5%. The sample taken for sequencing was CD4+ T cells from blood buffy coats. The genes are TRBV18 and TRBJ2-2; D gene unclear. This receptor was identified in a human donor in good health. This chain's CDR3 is CASSPSFPNTGELFF. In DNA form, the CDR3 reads TGTGCCAGCTCACCAAGTTTTCCGAACACCGGGGAGCTGTTTTTT.